The clone carrying this TCR beta chain was counted a few times. Its antigen is currently unknown. The same CDR3 can be traced to other DNA sequences in this sample. Populations obtained by sorting all exceeded 95% purity. The sample is drawn from a study of beta chain features in type 1 diabetes. Expressed TCRB transcripts were sequenced because the entire RNA isolate underwent reverse transcription. The assay was immunoSEQ multiplex PCR, and TCRdb's table has in-frame clones only and misses some. In the table there are 860,000 or so clones, around a sixth of which are singletons. The germline gives CDR1 DFQATT, CDR2 SNEGSKA (reference sequence). Trimming stripped 6 bases from V and 0 bases from J, with 4 bases between. The CDR3 is 11 residues long. Notes on the study in general: Compared to healthy donors, patients appeared to have naive, central memory and Treg TCRB repertoires that were more alike.

The chain carries TRBV20-1 and TRBJ2-3; D gene ambiguous. Sequenced input: naive CD4+ T cells from blood. The sequence was obtained from a woman between 18 and 30 years old in good health. The CDR3 loop reads CSALSTDTQYF. In DNA, the CDR3 is TGCAGTGCGTTGAGCACAGATACGCAGTATTTT.